The 11 T cell receptor beta chains below come from one sample, sequenced in a study of T cell responses to AZD1222 COVID-19 vaccine. Repertoires were generated with immunoSEQ multiplex PCR, while TCRdb's copy carries only in-frame clones and drops some. Of 150,000 or so clones listed, 91% are singletons. The material sequenced was peripheral blood, taken 28 days after the second AZD1222 dose. Source of these receptors: an adult who received the AZD1222 COVID-19 vaccine.

CDR3: CASSQDGGLSYNEQFF. The CDR3 bases are TGTGCCAGCAGCCAAGATGGGGGCCTCTCCTACAATGAGCAGTTCTTC. The chain has TRBV4-2 and TRBJ2-1, with D tentatively TRBD1 (6 bases). Germline V gene lookup returns CDR1 LGHNA and CDR2 YNFKEQ. V was pared by 0 bases and J by 0 bases, with 9 bases between. CDR3 length equals 16 residues.

The chain employs TRBV5-1 and TRBJ2-7; either TRBD1 or TRBD2 may fit D (6 bases each). Trimming removed 1 base from V and 5 bases from J, with 13 bases in between. CDR1 is SGHRS, CDR2 YFSETQ, per germline. CDR3 length: 14 residues. The DNA of the CDR3 is TGCGCCAGCAGCTTGCTCGGGGGCACGGACGAGCAGTACTTC. Translating it yields CASSLLGGTDEQYF. The variable domain in full, with the rest retrieved from reference TRBV5-1 and TRBJ2-7, is KAGVTQTPRYLIKTRGQQVTLSCSPISGHRSVSWYQQTPGQGLQFLFEYFSETQRNKGNFPGRFSGRQFSNSRSEMNVSTLELGDSALYLCASSLLGGTDEQYFGPGTRLTVT.

V is TRBV6-5 and J is TRBJ2-2, with D perhaps TRBD1 (6 bases). The CDR3 extends over 13 amino acids. Trimming shortened V by 8 bases and J by 4 bases, and 11 bases separated the two germline ends. In germline, CDR1 is MNHEY, CDR2 SVGAGI. DNA of the CDR3: TGTGCCAGCCGCCGACAGGCCACCGGGGAGCTGTTTTTT. This translates into CASRRQATGELFF.

The rearrangement uses TRBV29-1 and TRBJ2-1; TRBD2 is a possible D gene (6 bases). The germline V and J ends were trimmed by 0 bases and 0 bases, with 18 bases remaining between them. The germline gives CDR1 SQVTM, CDR2 ANQGSEA. This CDR3 contains 18 residues. The CDR3 sequence is CSVEDDPGLESSYNEQFF. The CDR3 bases are TGCAGCGTTGAAGACGATCCGGGACTGGAGAGCTCCTACAATGAGCAGTTCTTC.

The sample holds one count of this clone. Relative to the germline gene, one junction end is altered; a read error may explain this. The chain recombines TRBV5-4 with TRBJ2-1, with 7 bases lining up with TRBD2. Germline V gives CDR1 SGHNT, CDR2 YYREEE (reference sequence). The CDR3 length is 15 residues. For the CDR3, the DNA is TGTGCCAGCAGCTCGGGACTATTCTCCCACAATGAGCAGTTCTTC. It translates to CASSSGLFSHNEQFF.

This chain joins TRBV29-1 and TRBJ1-2; 9 bases are a match to TRBD1. The CDR3 contains 14 residues. V trimming: 1 base; J trimming: 8 bases; junction bases outside the gene matches: 8. Germline V gene lookup returns CDR1 SQVTM and CDR2 ANQGSEA. The CDR3 reads CSVEAGTGTAGYTF. Written as DNA, the CDR3 is TGCAGCGTTGAAGCCGGGACAGGGACAGCCGGCTACACCTTC.

The chain recombines TRBV6-5 with TRBJ1-2; tentative D call: TRBD1 (6 bases). This CDR3 comprises 13 residues. The V gene's germline CDR1 is MNHEY and CDR2 SVGAGI. V lost 6 bases and J 4 bases, leaving 12 bases between the germline ends. The CDR3 coding sequence is TGTGCCAGCAGGGAGACAGGCTCCTATGGCTACACCTTC. Amino acids: CASRETGSYGYTF.

The chain employs TRBV5-4 and TRBJ1-1; perhaps TRBD1 as D (6 bases). The V gene's germline CDR1 is SGHNT and CDR2 YYREEE (reference sequence). This CDR3 is built from 14 residues. Trimming pared 4 bases from V and 6 bases from J, leaving 16 bases between. This CDR3 reads CASSPPGGSAEAFF. The CDR3 DNA follows: TGTGCCAGCAGCCCCCCCGGGGGCAGCGCTGAAGCTTTCTTT.

The chain joins TRBV16 to TRBJ2-7; 9 bases fit TRBD2. This CDR3 spans 15 amino acids. With V trimmed by 0 bases and J by 2 bases, 2 bases remained unmatched. CDR1 is KGHSY and CDR2 is FQNENV in the germline V gene. The CDR3 spells CASSQSAGGPYEQYF. Written as DNA, the CDR3 is TGTGCCAGCAGCCAATCGGCGGGAGGGCCCTACGAGCAGTACTTC.

The CDR3 reads CAIREGTDHEQFF. In DNA form, the CDR3 reads TGTGCCATCAGGGAAGGGACCGACCATGAGCAGTTCTTC. This chain uses TRBV10-3 with TRBJ2-1, with D tentatively TRBD1 or TRBD2 (5 bases each). V was clipped by 6 bases and J by 8 bases, with 14 bases between them. Germline CDR1 and CDR2: ENHRY and SYGVKD. The CDR3 covers 13 residues.

This chain connects TRBV29-1 to TRBJ1-1; no clear D. CDR3 length: 14 amino acids. CDR1 is SQVTM, CDR2 ANQGSEA, per germline. Trimming shortened V by 7 bases and J by 1 base, and 16 bases separated the two germline ends. Here the CDR3 reads CSGLGVWGNTEAFF. CDR3 coding DNA: TGCAGCGGCCTCGGGGTCTGGGGGAACACTGAAGCTTTCTTT.